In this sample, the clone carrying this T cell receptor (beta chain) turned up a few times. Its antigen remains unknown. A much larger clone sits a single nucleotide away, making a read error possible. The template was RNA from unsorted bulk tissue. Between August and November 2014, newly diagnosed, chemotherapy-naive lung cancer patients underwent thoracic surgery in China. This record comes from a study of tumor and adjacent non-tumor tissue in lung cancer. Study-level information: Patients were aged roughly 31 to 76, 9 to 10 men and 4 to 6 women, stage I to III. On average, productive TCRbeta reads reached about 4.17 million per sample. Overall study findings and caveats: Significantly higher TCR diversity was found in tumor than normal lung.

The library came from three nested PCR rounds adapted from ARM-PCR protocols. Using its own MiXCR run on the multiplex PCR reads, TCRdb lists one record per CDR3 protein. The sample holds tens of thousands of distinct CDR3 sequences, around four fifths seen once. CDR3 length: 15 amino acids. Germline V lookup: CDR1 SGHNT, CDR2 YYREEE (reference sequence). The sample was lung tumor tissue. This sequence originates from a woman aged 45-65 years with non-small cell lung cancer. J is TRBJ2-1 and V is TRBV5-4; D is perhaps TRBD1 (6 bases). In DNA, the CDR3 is TGTACCAGCAGCTTGAGTGGGACAACCTACAATGAGCAGTTCTTC. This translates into CTSSLSGTTYNEQFF.